This TCR beta chain was captured by sequencing in a study of T cells in Graves' hyperthyroidism and ophthalmopathy. The CDR3 contains 15 residues. Per germline, CDR1 SNHLY and CDR2 FYNNEI. The V and J ends lost 6 bases and 0 bases, in that order; junction bases with no gene match: 8. The investigators amplified TCR beta CDR3 regions from RNA transcripts. RT-PCR in the first round (using the HTBI primer set) targeted the TCR CDR3. One entry per CDR3 protein results from TCRdb running MiXCR on the multiplex PCR reads. The sample has about 580,000 distinct CDR3 sequences, 46% seen once. The sequencing input was peripheral blood or thyroid tissue (not recorded which). The chain carries TRBV2 and TRBJ2-7; TRBD1 matches at 7 bases. The clonotype originates from a young woman with Graves' hyperthyroidism. The CDR3 protein is CASRLGQNTSYEQYF. CDR3 sequence (DNA): TGTGCCAGCAGATTGGGACAGAATACCTCCTACGAGCAGTACTTC.